Each of the 9 T cell receptor beta chains below was sequenced from the same sample in a study of blood T cell repertoires in COVID-19. Repertoires were generated with immunoSEQ multiplex PCR, while TCRdb's copy carries only in-frame clones and drops some. The data hold fewer than 300,000 clones, with 65% to 85% observed a single time. The sample taken for sequencing was peripheral blood. Every receptor here comes from a human donor with COVID-19, enrolled during active disease. The donor label of this sample is uncertain.

The CDR3 sequence is CASRTLPQGSGYTF. CDR3 bases: TGTGCCAGCAGAACATTGCCGCAGGGAAGCGGCTACACCTTC. The chain employs TRBV28 and TRBJ1-2; D is possibly TRBD1 (5 bases). Trimming left V 6 bases short and J 8 bases short, with 19 bases between. The CDR3 consists of 14 residues. Germline loops: CDR1 MDHEN, CDR2 SYDVKM.

The chain recombines TRBV28 with TRBJ1-2; D unresolved. Germline V gene data show CDR1 as MDHEN and CDR2 as SYDVKM. This CDR3 comprises 15 residues. Between the trimmed V and J ends, which lost 2 bases and 5 bases, there was a span of 15 bases. In DNA, the CDR3 is TGTGCCAGCAGTTTAGGGAGAACAGCCAGTTATGGCTACACCTTC. Its protein is CASSLGRTASYGYTF.

The genes are TRBV7-3 and TRBJ2-1, with a weak D call TRBD1 (6 bases). The germline CDR1 and CDR2 sequences are SGHTA and FQGTGA. V lost 3 bases to trimming and J lost 9 bases, with 12 bases between them. The CDR3 contains 13 residues. The DNA of the CDR3 is TGTGCCAGCAGCTTCCAGGACAGATCTGAGCAGTTCTTC. It yields the protein CASSFQDRSEQFF.

The V and J genes are TRBV28 and TRBJ1-2, with 7 bases lining up with TRBD1. J was trimmed by 6 bases and V by 7 bases; bases with no gene match: 11. From germline, CDR1 is MDHEN and CDR2 SYDVKM. The CDR3 covers 14 residues. In DNA, the CDR3 is TGTGCCAGCAAAGTCGCGGGGACAGTGGATGGCTACACCTTC. It translates to CASKVAGTVDGYTF.

The V call is TRBV24-1, the J call TRBJ2-3; perhaps TRBD1 as D (5 bases). This CDR3 is 17 amino acids long. V was shortened by 3 bases and J by 0 bases, with 15 bases between the two germline ends. CDR1 is KGHDR, CDR2 SFDVKD, per germline. CDR3 sequence (DNA): TGTGCCACCAGTGATCCCACCGCAGGGCAAAGCACAGATACGCAGTATTTT. Protein sequence: CATSDPTAGQSTDTQYF.

This clone was counted only a few times. This chain uses TRBV6-6 with TRBJ1-1; no definite D call. V lost 7 bases to trimming and J lost 1 base, with 7 bases between them. This CDR3 is built from 12 residues. The germline CDR1 and CDR2 sequences are MNHNY and SVGAGI (reference sequence). Here the CDR3 DNA reads TGTGCCAGCACTGCACAGAACACTGAAGCTTTCTTT. It is translated as CASTAQNTEAFF.

The V gene is TRBV7-6, the J gene TRBJ1-4, with 8 bases fitting TRBD1. This CDR3 comprises 15 residues. Germline assignment: CDR1 SGHVS and CDR2 FNYEAQ. Germline trimming cut 2 bases from V and 3 bases from J; bases unmatched to any gene: 2. CDR3 sequence reads: CASSLQGAANEKLFF. CDR3 DNA: TGTGCCAGCAGCTTACAGGGGGCGGCTAATGAAAAACTGTTTTTT.

The V and J genes are TRBV5-4 and TRBJ2-5; 7 positions match TRBD1. CDR1 is SGHNT, CDR2 YYREEE, per germline (reference sequence). The CDR3 runs to 15 residues. J was trimmed by 3 bases and V by 0 bases; bases with no gene match: 5. CDR3: CASSLEGGEEETQYF. The CDR3 DNA sequence: TGTGCCAGCAGCTTGGAAGGGGGCGAGGAAGAGACCCAGTACTTC.

This clone was observed a single time. This chain uses TRBV11-3 with TRBJ2-7, with 9 bases lining up with TRBD1. The junction had 8 bases not matched to a gene; V was cut back by 5 bases and J by 0 bases. CDR3 size: 16 residues. Per the germline V gene, CDR1 is SGHNT and CDR2 is YENEEA. In nucleotides, the CDR3 is TGTGCCAGCAGCCCCGGGACAGGGAAAGGCTCCTACGAGCAGTACTTC. It yields the protein CASSPGTGKGSYEQYF. The whole variable domain, filled in from reference TRBV11-3 and TRBJ2-7, reads EAGVVQSPRYKIIEKKQPVAFWCNPISGHNTLYWYLQNLGQGPELLIRYENEEAVDDSQLPKDRFSAERLKGVDSTLKIQPAELGDSAVYLCASSPGTGKGSYEQYFGPGTRLTVT.